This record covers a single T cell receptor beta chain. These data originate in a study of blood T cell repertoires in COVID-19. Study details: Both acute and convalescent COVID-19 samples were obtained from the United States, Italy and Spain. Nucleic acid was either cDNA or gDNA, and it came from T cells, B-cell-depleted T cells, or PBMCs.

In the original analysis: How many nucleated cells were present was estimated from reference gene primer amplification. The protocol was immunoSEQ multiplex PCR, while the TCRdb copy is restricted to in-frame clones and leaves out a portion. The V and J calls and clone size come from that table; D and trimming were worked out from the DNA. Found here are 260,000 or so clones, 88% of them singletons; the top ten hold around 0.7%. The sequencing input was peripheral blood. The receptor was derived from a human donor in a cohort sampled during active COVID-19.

This chain's CDR3 is CASSYLAGEAKNIQYF. For the CDR3, the DNA is TGTGCCAGCAGTTACCTGGCAGGGGAGGCCAAAAACATTCAGTACTTC. This sequence joins TRBV6-5 and TRBJ2-4, with a tentative D call TRBD1 (6 bases). Per the germline V gene, CDR1 is MNHEY and CDR2 is SVGAGI. This CDR3 is 16 amino acids long. The V end was cut by 2 bases, the J end by 1 base, with 12 bases between.